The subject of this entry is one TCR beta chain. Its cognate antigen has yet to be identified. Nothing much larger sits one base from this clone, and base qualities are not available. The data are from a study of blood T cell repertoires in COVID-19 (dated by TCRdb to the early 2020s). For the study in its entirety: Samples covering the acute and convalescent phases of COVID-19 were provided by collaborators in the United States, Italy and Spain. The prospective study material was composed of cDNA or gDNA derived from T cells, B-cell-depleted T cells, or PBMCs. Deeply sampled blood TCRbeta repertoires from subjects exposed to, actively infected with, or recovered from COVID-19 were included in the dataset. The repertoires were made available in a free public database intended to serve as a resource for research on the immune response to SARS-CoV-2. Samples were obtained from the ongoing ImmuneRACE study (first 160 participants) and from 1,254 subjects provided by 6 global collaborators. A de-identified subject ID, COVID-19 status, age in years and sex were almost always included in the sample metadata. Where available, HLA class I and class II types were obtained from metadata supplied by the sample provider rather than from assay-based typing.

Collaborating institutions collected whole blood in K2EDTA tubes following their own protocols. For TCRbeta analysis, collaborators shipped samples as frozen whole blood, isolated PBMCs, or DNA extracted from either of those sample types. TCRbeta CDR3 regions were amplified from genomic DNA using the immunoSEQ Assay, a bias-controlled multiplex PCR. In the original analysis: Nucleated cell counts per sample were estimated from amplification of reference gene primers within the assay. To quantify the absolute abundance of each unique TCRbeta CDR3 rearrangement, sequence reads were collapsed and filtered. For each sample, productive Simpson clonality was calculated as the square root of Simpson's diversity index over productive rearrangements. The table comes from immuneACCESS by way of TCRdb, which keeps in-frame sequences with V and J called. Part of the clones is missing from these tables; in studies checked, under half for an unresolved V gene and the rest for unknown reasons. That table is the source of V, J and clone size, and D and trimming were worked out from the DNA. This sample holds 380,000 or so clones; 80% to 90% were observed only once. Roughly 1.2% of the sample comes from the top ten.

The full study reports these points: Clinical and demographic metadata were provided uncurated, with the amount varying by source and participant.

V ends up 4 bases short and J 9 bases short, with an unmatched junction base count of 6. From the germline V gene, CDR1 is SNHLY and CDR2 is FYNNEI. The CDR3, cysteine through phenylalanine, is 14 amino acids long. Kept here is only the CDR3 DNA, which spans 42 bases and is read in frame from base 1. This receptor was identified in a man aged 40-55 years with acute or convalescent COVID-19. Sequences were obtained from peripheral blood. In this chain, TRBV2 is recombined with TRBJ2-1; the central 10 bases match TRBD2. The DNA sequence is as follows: TGTGCCAGCAGTGTTCTAGCGGGAGTGCCTGAGCAGTTCTTC. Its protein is CASSVLAGVPEQFF. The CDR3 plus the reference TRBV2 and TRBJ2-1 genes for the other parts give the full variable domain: EPEVTQTPSHQVTQMGQEVILRCVPISNHLYFYWYRQILGQKVEFLVSFYNNEISEKSEIFDDQFSVERPDGSNFTLKIRSTKLEDSAMYFCASSVLAGVPEQFFGPGTRLTVL.